This T cell receptor (beta chain) was documented in a study of blood T cell repertoires in COVID-19. Study-level background: Donors in the United States, Italy and Spain gave samples during acute or convalescent COVID-19.

Profiling relied on immunoSEQ multiplex PCR, and the TCRdb table lists in-frame clones only, not all of them. The sample has 330,000 or so clones, around nine tenths seen once. Germline lookup yields CDR1 LNHNV and CDR2 YYDKDF (reference sequence). The V gene lost 1 base and the J gene lost 0 bases, with 13 bases spanning the gap. The length of the CDR3 is 17 residues. The clonotype originates from a woman aged 30 to 39 who had been exposed to COVID-19. V is TRBV15 and J is TRBJ1-5; tentatively, D is TRBD1 (5 bases). Source material: PBMCs or T cells enriched from blood (not recorded which). The CDR3, as DNA: TGTGCCACCAGCAGAGTTTTCCGCAGGGATAGCAATCAGCCCCAGCATTTT. Amino acid sequence: CATSRVFRRDSNQPQHF.